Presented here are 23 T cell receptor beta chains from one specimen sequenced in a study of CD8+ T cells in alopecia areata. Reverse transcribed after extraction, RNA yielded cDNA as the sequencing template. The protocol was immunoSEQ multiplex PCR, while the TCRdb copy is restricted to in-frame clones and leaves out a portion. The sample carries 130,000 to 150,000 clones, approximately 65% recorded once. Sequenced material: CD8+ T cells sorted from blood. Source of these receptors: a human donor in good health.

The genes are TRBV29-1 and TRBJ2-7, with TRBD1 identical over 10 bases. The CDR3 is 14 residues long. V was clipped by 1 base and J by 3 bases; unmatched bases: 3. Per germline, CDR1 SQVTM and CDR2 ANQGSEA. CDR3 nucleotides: TGCAGCGTTGAAGGCGGGACAGGGGACTACGAGCAGTACTTC. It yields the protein CSVEGGTGDYEQYF.

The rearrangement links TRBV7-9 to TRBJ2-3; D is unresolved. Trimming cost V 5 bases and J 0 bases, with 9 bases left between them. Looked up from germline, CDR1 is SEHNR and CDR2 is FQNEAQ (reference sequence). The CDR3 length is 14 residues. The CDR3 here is CASSPPVSTDTQYF. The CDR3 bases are TGTGCCAGCAGCCCCCCCGTAAGCACAGATACGCAGTATTTT.

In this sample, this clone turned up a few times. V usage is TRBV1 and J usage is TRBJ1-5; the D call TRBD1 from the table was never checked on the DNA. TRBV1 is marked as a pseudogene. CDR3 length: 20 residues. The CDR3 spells CTSSHSARGQYPYSNQPQHF. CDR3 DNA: TGCACCAGCAGCCACTCAGCCAGGGGACAGTACCCCTATAGCAATCAGCCCCAGCATTTT.

The CDR3 reads CASSLSGMVGYTF. The CDR3 region has the DNA TGTGCCAGCAGTTTGTCAGGGATGGTAGGCTACACCTTC. The chain has TRBV27 and TRBJ1-2; possibly TRBD1 for D (5 bases). Germline-derived CDR1 and CDR2 are MNHEY and SMNVEV (reference sequence). This CDR3 has 13 amino acids. V was shortened by 3 bases and J by 8 bases, with 13 bases between the two germline ends.

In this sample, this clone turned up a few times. DNA for the CDR3: TGTGCCAGCAGTCGAAGCGGGAGGGCCGTCTACGAGCAGTACTTC. Its protein product is CASSRSGRAVYEQYF. The chain recombines TRBV28 with TRBJ2-7, with TRBD2 matching 10 bases. Trimming cost V 5 bases and J 3 bases; bases outside gene matches: 7. Germline loops: CDR1 MDHEN, CDR2 SYDVKM. This CDR3 comprises 15 residues.

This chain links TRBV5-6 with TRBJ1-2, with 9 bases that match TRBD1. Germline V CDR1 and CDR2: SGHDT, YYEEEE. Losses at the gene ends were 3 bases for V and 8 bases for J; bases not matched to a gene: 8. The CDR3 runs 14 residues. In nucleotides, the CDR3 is TGTGCCAGCAGCTCCGGGACAGGGATGGTAGGCTACACCTTC. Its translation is CASSSGTGMVGYTF.

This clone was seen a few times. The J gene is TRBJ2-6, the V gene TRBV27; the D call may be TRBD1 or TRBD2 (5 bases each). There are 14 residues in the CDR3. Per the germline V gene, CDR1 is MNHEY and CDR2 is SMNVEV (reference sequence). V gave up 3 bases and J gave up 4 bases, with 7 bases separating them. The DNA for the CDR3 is TGTGCCAGCAGTTTCGGGACCGGGGCCAACGTCCTGACTTTC. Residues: CASSFGTGANVLTF.

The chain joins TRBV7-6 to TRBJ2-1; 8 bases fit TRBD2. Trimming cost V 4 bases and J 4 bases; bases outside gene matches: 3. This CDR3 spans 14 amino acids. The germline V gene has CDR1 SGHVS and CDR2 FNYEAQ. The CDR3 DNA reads TGTGCCAGCAGCTACCTAGCGGGTTACAATGAGCAGTTCTTC. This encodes CASSYLAGYNEQFF.

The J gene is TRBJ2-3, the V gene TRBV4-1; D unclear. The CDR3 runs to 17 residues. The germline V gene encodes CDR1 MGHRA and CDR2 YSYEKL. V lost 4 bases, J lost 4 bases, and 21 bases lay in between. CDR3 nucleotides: TGCGCCAGCAGCCCTAAGACGGCGGATGTTGATTCAGATACGCAGTATTTT. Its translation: CASSPKTADVDSDTQYF.

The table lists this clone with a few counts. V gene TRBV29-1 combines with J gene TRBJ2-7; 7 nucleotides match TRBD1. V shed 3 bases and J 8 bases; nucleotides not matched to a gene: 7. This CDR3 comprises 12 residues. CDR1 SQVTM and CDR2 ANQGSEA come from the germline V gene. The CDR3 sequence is CSVEREGAKQYF. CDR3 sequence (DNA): TGCAGCGTTGAGCGAGAGGGGGCAAAGCAGTACTTC.

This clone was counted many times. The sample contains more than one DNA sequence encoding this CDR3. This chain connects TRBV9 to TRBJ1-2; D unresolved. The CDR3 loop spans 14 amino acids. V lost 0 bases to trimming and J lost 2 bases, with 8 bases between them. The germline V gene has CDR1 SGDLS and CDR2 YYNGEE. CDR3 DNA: TGTGCCAGCAGCGTAGGTAACAGCAACTATGGCTACACCTTC. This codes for CASSVGNSNYGYTF. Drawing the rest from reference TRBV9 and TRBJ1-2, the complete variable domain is DSGVTQTPKHLITATGQRVTLRCSPRSGDLSVYWYQQSLDQGLQFLIQYYNGEERAKGNILERFSAQQFPDLHSELNLSSLELGDSALYFCASSVGNSNYGYTFGSGTRLTVV.

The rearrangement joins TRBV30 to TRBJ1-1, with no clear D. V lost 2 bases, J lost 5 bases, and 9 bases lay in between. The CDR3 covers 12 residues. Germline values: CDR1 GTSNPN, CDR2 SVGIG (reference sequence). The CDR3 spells CAWSPDLTEAFF. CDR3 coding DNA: TGTGCCTGGAGTCCGGACTTAACTGAAGCTTTCTTT.

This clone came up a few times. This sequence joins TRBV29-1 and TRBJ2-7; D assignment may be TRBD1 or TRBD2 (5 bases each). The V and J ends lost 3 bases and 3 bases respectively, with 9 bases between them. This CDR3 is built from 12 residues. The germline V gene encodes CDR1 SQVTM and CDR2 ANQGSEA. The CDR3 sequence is CSVETEGYEQYF. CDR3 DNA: TGCAGCGTTGAGACAGAGGGCTACGAGCAGTACTTC.

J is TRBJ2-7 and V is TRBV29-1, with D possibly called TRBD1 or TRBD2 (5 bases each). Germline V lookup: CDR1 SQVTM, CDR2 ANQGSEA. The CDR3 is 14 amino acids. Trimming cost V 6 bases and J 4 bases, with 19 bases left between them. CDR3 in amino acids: CSVVQPGLGYEQYF. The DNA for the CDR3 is TGCAGCGTCGTCCAACCGGGGCTGGGGTACGAGCAGTACTTC.

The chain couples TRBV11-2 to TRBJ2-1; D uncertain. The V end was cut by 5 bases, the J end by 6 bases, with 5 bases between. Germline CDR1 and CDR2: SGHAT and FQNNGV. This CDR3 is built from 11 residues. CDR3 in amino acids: CASSLPNEQFF. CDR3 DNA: TGTGCCAGCAGCCTTCCCAATGAGCAGTTCTTC.

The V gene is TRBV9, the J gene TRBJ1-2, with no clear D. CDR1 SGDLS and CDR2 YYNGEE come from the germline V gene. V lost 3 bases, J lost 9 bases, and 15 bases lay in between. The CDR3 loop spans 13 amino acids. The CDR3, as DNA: TGTGCCAGCAGCGGGGGAAACACCTGGAGCTACACCTTC. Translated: CASSGGNTWSYTF.

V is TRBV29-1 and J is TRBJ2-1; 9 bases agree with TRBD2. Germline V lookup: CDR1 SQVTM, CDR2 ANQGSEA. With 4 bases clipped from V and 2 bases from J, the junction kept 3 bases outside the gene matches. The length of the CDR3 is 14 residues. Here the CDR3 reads CSVVAGETYNEQFF. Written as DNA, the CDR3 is TGCAGCGTTGTAGCGGGAGAGACCTACAATGAGCAGTTCTTC.

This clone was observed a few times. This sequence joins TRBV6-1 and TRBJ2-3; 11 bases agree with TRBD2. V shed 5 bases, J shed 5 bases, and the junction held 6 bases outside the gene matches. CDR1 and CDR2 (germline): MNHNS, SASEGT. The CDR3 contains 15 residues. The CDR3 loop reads CASSLLAGEVDTQYF. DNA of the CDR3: TGTGCCAGCAGTTTACTAGCGGGAGAAGTAGATACGCAGTATTTT.

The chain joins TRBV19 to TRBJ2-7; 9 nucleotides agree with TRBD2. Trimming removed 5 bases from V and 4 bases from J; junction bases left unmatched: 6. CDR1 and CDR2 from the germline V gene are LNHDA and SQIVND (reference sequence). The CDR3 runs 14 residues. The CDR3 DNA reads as TGTGCCAGTAGTGGCAGGACTAGCGAGTACGAGCAGTACTTC. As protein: CASSGRTSEYEQYF.

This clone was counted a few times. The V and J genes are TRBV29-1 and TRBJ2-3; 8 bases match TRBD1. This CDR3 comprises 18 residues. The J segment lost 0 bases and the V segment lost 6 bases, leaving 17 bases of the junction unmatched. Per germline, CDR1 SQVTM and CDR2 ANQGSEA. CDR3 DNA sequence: TGCAGCGTCCTCGGCCGGGACAGGAGTTCTTCTAGCACAGATACGCAGTATTTT. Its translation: CSVLGRDRSSSSTDTQYF.

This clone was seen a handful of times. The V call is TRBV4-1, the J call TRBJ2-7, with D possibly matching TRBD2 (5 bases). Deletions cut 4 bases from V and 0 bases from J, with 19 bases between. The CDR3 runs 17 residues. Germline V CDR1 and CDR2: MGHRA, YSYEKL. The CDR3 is CASSRTFFIESSYEQYF. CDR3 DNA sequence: TGCGCCAGCAGCCGGACTTTTTTCATCGAGAGCTCCTACGAGCAGTACTTC.

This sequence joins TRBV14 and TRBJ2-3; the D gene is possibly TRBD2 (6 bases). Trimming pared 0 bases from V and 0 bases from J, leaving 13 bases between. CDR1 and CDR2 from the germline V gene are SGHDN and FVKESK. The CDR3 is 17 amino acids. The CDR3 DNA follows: TGTGCCAGCAGCCAAGAGTATTCGGGAGAAAGCACAGATACGCAGTATTTT. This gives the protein CASSQEYSGESTDTQYF.

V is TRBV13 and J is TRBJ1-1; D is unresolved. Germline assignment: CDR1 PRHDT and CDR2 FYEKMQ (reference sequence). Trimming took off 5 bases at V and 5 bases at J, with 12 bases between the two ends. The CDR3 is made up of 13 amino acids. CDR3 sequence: CASSADGRTEAFF. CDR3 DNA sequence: TGTGCCAGCAGCGCCGACGGGAGGACTGAAGCTTTCTTT.